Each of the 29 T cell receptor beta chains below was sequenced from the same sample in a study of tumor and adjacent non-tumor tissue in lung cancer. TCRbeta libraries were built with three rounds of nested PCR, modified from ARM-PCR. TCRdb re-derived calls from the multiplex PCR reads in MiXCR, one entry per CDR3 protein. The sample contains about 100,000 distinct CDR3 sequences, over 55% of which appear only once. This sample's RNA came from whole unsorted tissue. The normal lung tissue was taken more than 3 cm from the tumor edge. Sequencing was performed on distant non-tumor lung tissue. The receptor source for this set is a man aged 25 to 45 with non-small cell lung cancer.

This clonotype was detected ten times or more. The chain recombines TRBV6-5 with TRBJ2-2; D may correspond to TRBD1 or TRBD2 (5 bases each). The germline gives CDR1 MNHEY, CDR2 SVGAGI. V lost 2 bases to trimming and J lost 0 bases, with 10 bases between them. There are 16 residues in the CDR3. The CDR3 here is CASSYRGTSNTGELFF. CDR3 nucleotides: TGTGCCAGCAGTTACAGAGGGACCTCGAACACCGGGGAGCTGTTTTTT.

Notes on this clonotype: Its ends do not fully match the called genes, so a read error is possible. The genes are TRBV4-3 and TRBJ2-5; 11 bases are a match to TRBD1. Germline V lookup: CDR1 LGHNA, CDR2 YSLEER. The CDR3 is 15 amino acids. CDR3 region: CVSSQRGQGEETQYF. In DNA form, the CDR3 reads TGCGTCAGCAGCCAGAGGGGACAGGGGGAAGAGACTCAGTACTTC.

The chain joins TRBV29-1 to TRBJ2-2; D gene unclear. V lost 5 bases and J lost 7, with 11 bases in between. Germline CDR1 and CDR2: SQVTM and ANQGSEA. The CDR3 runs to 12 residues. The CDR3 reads CSVLSSIGELFF. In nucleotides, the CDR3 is TGCAGCGTTCTAAGTAGCATCGGGGAGCTGTTTTTT.

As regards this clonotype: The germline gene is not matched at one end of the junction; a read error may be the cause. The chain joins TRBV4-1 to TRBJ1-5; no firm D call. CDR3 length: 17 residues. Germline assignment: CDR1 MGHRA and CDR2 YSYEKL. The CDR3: CASSQDIGTISNQPHHF. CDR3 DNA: TGCGCGAGCAGCCAAGATATCGGAACCATTAGCAATCAGCCCCATCATTTT.

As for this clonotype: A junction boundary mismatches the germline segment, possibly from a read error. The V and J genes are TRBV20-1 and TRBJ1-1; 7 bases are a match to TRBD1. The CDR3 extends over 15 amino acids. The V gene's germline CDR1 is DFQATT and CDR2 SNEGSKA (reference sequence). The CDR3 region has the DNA TGCAGTGCTAGCCCCCAGGACAGGATGAACAGTGAAGCCTTCTTT. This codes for CSASPQDRMNSEAFF.

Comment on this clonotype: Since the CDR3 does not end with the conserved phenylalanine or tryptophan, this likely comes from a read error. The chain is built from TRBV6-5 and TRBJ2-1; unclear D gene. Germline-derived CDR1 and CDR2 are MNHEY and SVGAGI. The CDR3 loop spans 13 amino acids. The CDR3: CSSSYSVRNEQFI. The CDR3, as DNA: TGTTCCAGCAGTTACTCGGTCCGGAATGAGCAGTTCATC.

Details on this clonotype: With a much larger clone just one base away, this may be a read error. CDR3 residues: CASADGTPNIEAFF. CDR3 in DNA: TGTGCCAGCGCCGACGGGACGCCGAACATTGAAGCTTTCTTT. The chain has TRBV7-8 and TRBJ1-1, with D possibly matching TRBD1 (5 bases). The germline V gene encodes CDR1 SGHVS and CDR2 FQNEAQ. This CDR3 has 14 amino acids.

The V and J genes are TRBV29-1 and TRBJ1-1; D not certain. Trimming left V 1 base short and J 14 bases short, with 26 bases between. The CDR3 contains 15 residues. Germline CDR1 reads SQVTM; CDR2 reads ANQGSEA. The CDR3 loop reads CSVEVSTGVRWAAFF. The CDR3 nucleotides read TGCAGCGTTGAAGTATCTACCGGGGTCAGGTGGGCAGCATTCTTT.

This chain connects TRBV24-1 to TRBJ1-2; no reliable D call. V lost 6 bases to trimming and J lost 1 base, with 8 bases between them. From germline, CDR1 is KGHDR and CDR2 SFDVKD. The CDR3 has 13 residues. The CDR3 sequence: CATSSVGNYGYTF. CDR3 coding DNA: TGTGCCACCAGTTCAGTGGGTAACTATGGCTACACCTTC.

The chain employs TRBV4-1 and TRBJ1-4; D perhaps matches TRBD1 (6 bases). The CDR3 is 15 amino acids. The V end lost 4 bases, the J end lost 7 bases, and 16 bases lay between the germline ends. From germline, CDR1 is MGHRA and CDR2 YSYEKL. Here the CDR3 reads CASSPRDTLSEKLFF. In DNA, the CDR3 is TGCGCCAGCAGCCCCCGGGACACCCTTAGTGAAAAACTGTTTTTT.

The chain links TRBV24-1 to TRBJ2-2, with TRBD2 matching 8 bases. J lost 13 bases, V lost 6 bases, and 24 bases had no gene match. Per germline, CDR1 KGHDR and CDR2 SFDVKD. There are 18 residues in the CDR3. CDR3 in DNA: TGTGCCACCAGTCGTCGAGCCGGGACTAGAGATTTCCCCGGAGCGCTGTTTTTT. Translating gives CATSRRAGTRDFPGALFF.

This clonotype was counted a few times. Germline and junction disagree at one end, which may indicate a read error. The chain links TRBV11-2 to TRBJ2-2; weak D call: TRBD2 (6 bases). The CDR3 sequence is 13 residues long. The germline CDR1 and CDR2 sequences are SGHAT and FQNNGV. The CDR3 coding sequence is TGTGCCAGCAGCTTTACAAGGGGCGGGAAGCTGTTTTTT. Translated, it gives CASSFTRGGKLFF. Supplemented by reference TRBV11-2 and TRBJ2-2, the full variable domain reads EAGVAQSPRYKIIEKRQSVAFWCNPISGHATLYWYQQILGQGPKLLIQFQNNGVVDDSQLPKDRFSAERLKGVDSTLKIQPAKLEDSAVYLCASSFTRGGKLFFGEGSRLTVL.

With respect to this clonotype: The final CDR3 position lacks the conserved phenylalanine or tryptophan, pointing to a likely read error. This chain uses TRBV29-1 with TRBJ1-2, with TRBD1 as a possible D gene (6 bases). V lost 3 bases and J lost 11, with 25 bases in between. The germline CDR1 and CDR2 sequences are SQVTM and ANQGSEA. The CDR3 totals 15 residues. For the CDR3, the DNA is TGCAGCGTTGATGTGGCAGGGGCGATCCTGGGATGTTACACCTCC. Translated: CSVDVAGAILGCYTS.

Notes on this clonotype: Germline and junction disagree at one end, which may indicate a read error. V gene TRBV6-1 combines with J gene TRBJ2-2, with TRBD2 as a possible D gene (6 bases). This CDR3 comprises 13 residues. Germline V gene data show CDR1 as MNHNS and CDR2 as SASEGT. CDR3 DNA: TGTGCCAGCAGTACCACGGCTGGCGGGGAGTTGTTTTTT. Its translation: CASSTTAGGELFF.

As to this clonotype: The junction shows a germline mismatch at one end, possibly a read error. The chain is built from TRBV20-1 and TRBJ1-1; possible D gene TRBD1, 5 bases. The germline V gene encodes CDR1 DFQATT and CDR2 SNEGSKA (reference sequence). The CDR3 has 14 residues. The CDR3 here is CSARKAGPGTETFF. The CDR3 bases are TGCAGTGCTAGAAAGGCAGGGCCGGGGACTGAAACTTTTTTT.

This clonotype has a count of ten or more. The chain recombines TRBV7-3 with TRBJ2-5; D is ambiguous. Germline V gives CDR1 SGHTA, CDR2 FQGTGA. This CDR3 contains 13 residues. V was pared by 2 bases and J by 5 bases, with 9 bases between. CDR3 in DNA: TGTGCCAGCAGCTTACAGGCGGAGGAGACCCAGTACTTC. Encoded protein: CASSLQAEETQYF. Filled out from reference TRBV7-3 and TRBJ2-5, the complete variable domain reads GAGVSQTPSNKVTEKGKYVELRCDPISGHTALYWYRQSLGQGPEFLIYFQGTGAADDSGLPNDRFFAVRPEGSVSTLKIQRTERGDSAVYLCASSLQAEETQYFGPGTRLLVL.

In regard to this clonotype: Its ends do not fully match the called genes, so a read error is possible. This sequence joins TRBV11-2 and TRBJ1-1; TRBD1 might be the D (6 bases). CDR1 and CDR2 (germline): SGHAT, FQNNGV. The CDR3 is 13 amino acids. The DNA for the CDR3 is TGTGCCAGCATCTTAGAGGGGGGGTTTGAAACTTTCTTT. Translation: CASILEGGFETFF.

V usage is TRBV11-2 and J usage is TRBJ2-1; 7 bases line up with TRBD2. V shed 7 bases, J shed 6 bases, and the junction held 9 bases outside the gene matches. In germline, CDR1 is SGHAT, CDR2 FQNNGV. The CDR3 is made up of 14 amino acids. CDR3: CASNSPGGSNEQFF. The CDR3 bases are TGTGCCAGCAACTCTCCGGGAGGTAGCAATGAGCAGTTCTTC.

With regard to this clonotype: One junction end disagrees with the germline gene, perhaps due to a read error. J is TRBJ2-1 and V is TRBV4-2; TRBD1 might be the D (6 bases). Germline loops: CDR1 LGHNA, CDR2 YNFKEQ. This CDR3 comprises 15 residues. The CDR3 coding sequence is TGTACCAGCAGCCAAGAATTACTAGGGGACAATGAGCGGTTCTTC. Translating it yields CTSSQELLGDNERFF.

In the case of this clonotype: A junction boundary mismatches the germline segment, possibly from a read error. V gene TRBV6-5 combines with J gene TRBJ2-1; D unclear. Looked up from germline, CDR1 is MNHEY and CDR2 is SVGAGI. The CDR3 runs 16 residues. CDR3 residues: CASSATLPSSYNEESF. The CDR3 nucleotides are TGTGCCAGCAGTGCTACCCTACCGAGCTCCTACAATGAGGAGTCCTTC.

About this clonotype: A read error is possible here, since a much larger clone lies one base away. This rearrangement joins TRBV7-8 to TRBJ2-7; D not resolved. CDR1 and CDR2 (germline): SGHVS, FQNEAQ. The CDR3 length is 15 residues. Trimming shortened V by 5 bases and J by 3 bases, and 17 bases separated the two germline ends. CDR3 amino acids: CASSVSPDGFYEQYF. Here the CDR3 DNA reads TGTGCCAGCAGCGTAAGCCCCGACGGCTTCTACGAGCAGTACTTC.

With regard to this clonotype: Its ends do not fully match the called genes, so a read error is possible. This CDR3 is CDSSYAWGEAFF. In DNA, the CDR3 is TGTGACAGCAGTTACGCATGGGGGGAAGCTTTCTTT. This rearrangement joins TRBV6-2 or TRBV6-3 to TRBJ1-1; TRBD1 is a possible D gene (5 bases). Looked up from germline, CDR1 is MNHEY and CDR2 is SVGEGT. The CDR3 runs to 12 residues.

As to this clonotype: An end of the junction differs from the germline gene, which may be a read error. The CDR3: CIVHEENTEAFF. In DNA, the CDR3 is TGCATCGTTCATGAGGAGAACACTGAAGCTTTCTTT. The chain combines TRBV29-1 with TRBJ1-1, with D unresolved. CDR1 and CDR2 from the germline V gene are SQVTM and ANQGSEA. The CDR3 length is 12 residues.

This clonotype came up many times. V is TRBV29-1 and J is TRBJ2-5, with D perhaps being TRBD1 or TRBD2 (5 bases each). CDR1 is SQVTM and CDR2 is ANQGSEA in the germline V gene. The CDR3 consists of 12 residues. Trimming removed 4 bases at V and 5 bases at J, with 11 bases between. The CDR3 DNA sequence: TGCAGCGTTGTTGGGGGAGAGGAGACCCAGTACTTC. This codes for CSVVGGEETQYF.

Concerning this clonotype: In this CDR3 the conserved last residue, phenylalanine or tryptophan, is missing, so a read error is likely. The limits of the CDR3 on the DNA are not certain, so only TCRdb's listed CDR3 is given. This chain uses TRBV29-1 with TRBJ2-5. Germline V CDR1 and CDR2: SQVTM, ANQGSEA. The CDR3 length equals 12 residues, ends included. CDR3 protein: CSVDRTQETQYL.

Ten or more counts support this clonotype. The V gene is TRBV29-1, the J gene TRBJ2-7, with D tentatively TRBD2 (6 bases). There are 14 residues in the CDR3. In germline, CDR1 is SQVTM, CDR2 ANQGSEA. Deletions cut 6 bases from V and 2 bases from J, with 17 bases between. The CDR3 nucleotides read TGCAGCGTCGACCCCGGCCCGGGGGCCTACGAGCAGTACTTC. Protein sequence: CSVDPGPGAYEQYF.

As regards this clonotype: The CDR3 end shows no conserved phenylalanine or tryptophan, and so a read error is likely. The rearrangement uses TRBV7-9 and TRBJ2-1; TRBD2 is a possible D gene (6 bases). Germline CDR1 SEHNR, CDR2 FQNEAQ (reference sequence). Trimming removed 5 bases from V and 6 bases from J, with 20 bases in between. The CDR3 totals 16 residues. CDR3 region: CASSLPQGGTSNEQFL. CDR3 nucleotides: TGTGCCAGCAGCCTACCCCAGGGAGGCACGAGCAATGAGCAGTTCTTA.

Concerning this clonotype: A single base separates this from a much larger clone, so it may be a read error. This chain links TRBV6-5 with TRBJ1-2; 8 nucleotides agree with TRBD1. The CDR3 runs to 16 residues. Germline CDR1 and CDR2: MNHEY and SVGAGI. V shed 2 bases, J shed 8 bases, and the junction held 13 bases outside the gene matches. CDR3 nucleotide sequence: TGTGCCAGCAGTTACGGGCTGACAGGGGATCAAAAAGGCTACACCTTC. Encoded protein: CASSYGLTGDQKGYTF.

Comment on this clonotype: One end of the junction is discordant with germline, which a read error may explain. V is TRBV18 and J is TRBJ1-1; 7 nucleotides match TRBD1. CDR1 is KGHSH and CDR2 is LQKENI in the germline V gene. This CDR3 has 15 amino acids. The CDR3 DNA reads TGTGTCAGCTCCCAAAGGGACAGTAGGGACACTGAAGCTTTCTTT. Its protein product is CVSSQRDSRDTEAFF.